This section outlines one TCR beta chain sequence together with its context. Its specificity is not known. This record belongs to a study of cytomegalovirus exposure and HLA in healthy donors. The PCR made use of 60 Vbeta and 13 Jbeta primers. Using immunoSEQ multiplex PCR, the repertoire was profiled, and TCRdb retains in-frame clones only, with some absent. The profile covers approximately 100,000 clones, with 60% to 70% appearing a single time and approximately 3.8% taken by the ten largest. This CDR3 contains 14 residues. Trimming cost V 5 bases and J 3 bases; bases outside gene matches: 5. Germline V gene sequence: CDR1 SEHNR, CDR2 FQNEAQ (reference sequence). Findings of the study overall: According to reports, the classifier identified cytomegalovirus status with high specificity and sensitivity. An analysis was carried out later, and it reportedly showed fewer N-insertions in an Asian-associated ancestry cluster than the 666-donor mean. As was reported, the HLA-A and HLA-B alleles of most subjects were accurately predicted from TCR beta sequences.

The chain carries TRBV7-9 and TRBJ2-7; TRBD2 agrees at 9 bases. The receptor was isolated from a man aged 25-45 years in good health and CMV-seropositive. Sequencing was carried out using PBMCs. The CDR3 sequence: CASSRGTSFYEQYF. DNA of the CDR3: TGTGCCAGCAGCCGAGGGACTAGCTTCTACGAGCAGTACTTC.